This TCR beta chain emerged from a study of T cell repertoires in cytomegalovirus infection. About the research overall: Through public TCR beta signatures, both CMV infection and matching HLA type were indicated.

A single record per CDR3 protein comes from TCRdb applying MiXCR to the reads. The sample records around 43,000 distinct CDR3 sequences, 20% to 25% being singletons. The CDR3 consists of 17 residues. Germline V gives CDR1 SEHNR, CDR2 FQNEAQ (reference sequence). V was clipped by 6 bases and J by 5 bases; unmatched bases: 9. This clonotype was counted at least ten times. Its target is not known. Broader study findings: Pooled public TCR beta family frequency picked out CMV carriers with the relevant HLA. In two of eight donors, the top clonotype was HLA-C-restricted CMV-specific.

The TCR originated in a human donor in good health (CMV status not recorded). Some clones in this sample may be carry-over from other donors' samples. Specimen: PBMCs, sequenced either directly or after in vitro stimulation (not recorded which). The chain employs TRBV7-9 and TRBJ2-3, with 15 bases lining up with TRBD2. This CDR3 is CASRDEVGLAGGDTQYF. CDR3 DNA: TGTGCCAGCAGGGACGAAGTGGGACTAGCGGGAGGAGATACGCAGTATTTT.